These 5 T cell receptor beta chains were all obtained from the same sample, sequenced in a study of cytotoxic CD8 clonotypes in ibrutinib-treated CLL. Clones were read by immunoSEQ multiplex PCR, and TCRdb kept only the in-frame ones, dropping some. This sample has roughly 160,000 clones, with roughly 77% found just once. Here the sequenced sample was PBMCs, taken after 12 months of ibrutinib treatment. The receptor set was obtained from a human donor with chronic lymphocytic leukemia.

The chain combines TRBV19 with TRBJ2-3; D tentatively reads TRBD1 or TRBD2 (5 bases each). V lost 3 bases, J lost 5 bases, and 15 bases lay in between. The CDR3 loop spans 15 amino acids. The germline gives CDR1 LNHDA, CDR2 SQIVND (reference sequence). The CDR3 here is CASSIGGQRLDTQYF. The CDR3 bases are TGTGCCAGTAGTATTGGGGGTCAGAGGTTAGATACGCAGTATTTT.

The CDR3 region is CASSEDLSGRLEQYF. CDR3 in DNA: TGTGCCAGCAGTGAAGATTTGTCAGGGCGATTGGAGCAGTACTTC. The genes are TRBV6-1 and TRBJ2-7; the D gene is possibly TRBD1 (5 bases). The CDR3 has 15 residues. Looked up from germline, CDR1 is MNHNS and CDR2 is SASEGT. Trimming removed 1 base from V and 7 bases from J, with 17 bases in between.

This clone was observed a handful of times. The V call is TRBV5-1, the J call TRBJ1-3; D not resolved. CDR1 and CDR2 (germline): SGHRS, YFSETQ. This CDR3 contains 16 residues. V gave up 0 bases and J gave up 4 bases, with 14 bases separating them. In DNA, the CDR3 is TGCGCCAGCAGCTTGGGGGAAACGATTGGAGGAAACACCATATATTTT. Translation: CASSLGETIGGNTIYF. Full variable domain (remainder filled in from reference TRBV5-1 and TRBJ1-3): KAGVTQTPRYLIKTRGQQVTLSCSPISGHRSVSWYQQTPGQGLQFLFEYFSETQRNKGNFPGRFSGRQFSNSRSEMNVSTLELGDSALYLCASSLGETIGGNTIYFGEGSWLTVV.

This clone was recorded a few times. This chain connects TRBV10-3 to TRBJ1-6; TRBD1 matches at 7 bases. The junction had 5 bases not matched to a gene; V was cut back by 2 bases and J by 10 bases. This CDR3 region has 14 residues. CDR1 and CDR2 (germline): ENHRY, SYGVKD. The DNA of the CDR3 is TGTGCCATCAGTGAGATGACAGGGCGCTCACCCCTCCACTTT. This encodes CAISEMTGRSPLHF.

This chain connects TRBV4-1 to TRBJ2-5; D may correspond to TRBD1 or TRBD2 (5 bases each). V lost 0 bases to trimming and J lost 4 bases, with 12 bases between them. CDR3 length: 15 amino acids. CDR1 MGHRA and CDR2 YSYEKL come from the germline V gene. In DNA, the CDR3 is TGCGCCAGCAGCCAAGAGAGGGCAGGGACAGAGACCCAGTACTTC. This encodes CASSQERAGTETQYF.